This TCR beta chain was sequenced for a study of blood T cells in healthy people across ages. Healthy Russian Caucasian donors spanned ages about 6 to 100 years. A sample-barcoded 5' primer and a J-beta primer mix were used in a second PCR of about 6 to 11 cycles. TCRdb reprocessed the 5' RACE reads via MiXCR and lists one record per CDR3 protein. This sample yields about 1.5 million distinct CDR3 sequences, of which about 40% are seen a single time; roughly 7.9% belongs to the top ten. Germline trimming cut 5 bases from V and 11 bases from J; bases unmatched to any gene: 13. Looked up from germline, CDR1 is SGHTA and CDR2 is FQGTGA. The length of the CDR3 is 14 residues.

The V and J genes are TRBV7-3 and TRBJ2-5, with 8 bases identical to TRBD1. The sequence came from a woman under 30 in good health. The sequencing sample was made of blood. CDR3 bases: TGTGCCAGCAGCCCCGGACAGGGCGCCTTGGAGCAGTACTTC. It encodes CASSPGQGALEQYF.